These 21 T cell receptor beta chains came from one sample sequenced in a study of shared clonotypes between healthy human individuals. Profiling relied on immunoSEQ multiplex PCR, and the TCRdb table lists in-frame clones only, not all of them. The profile shows a few hundred thousand clones, around 78% of them singletons. The sample taken for sequencing was PBMCs. These receptors were taken from a middle-aged woman in good health. Some clones in this sample may be carry-over from other donors' samples.

About this clone: A far larger clone is just one base off, so this is likely a read error. CDR3 amino acids: CAGSSTGTESYEQYF. The DNA for the CDR3 is TGCGCCGGCAGCTCCACCGGGACAGAGTCCTACGAGCAGTACTTC. J is TRBJ2-7 and V is TRBV5-1; 7 bases are a match to TRBD1. The CDR3 length is 15 residues. Germline loops: CDR1 SGHRS, CDR2 YFSETQ.

The rearrangement uses TRBV5-1 and TRBJ2-5, with 7 bases aligning to TRBD2. The CDR3 sequence is 16 residues long. CDR1 and CDR2 (germline): SGHRS, YFSETQ. With V trimmed by 0 bases and J by 5 bases, 10 bases remained unmatched. The chain's CDR3 is CASSLGVRRERETQYF. The CDR3, as DNA: TGCGCCAGCAGCTTGGGGGTACGGCGGGAGAGGGAGACCCAGTACTTC.

Regarding this clone: One junction end disagrees with the germline gene, perhaps due to a read error. Different DNA sequences within this sample yield the same CDR3. The chain has TRBV5-1 and TRBJ2-7; tentatively, D is TRBD1 (5 bases). This CDR3 spans 14 amino acids. Germline CDR1 is SGHRS and CDR2 is YFSETQ. Written as DNA, the CDR3 is TGCGCCAGCAGCTTCGACAGAATAAACTACGAGCAGTACTTT. It codes for CASSFDRINYEQYF.

V usage is TRBV6-1 and J usage is TRBJ1-5; D not resolved. Trimming took 4 bases from V and 0 from J, leaving 16 bases between them. This CDR3 has 17 residues. In germline, CDR1 is MNHNS, CDR2 SASEGT. CDR3 coding DNA: TGTGCCAGCAGTGCGGGCGGAGGTGGATATAGCAATCAGCCCCAGCATTTT. It translates to CASSAGGGGYSNQPQHF.

CDR3 in amino acids: CASSPNLLTEAFF. DNA for the CDR3: TGTGCCAGCAGTCCCAATTTGCTCACTGAAGCTTTCTTT. The genes are TRBV6-5 and TRBJ1-1; D gene uncertain. The V end lost 5 bases, the J end lost 4 bases, and 11 bases lay between the germline ends. Germline values: CDR1 MNHEY, CDR2 SVGAGI. The CDR3 totals 13 residues.

This clone has a count of ten or more. The V gene is TRBV5-6, the J gene TRBJ2-3; D gene unclear. Germline CDR1 reads SGHDT; CDR2 reads YYEEEE. This CDR3 comprises 15 residues. Trimming took off 0 bases at V and 0 bases at J, with 8 bases between the two ends. CDR3 region: CASSLAARSTDTQYF. The CDR3 nucleotides are TGTGCCAGCAGCTTGGCCGCGAGGAGCACAGATACGCAGTATTTT.

In nucleotides, the CDR3 is TGCGCCAGCAGCTTGGCCAGGGACAGGACCTACGAGCAGTACTTC. Its translation: CASSLARDRTYEQYF. V and J are TRBV5-1 and TRBJ2-5, with 8 nucleotides matching TRBD1. The DNA end is a closer match to TRBJ2-7, so the J assignment may be wrong. The length of the CDR3 is 15 residues. Germline V gene lookup returns CDR1 SGHRS and CDR2 YFSETQ.

The rearrangement links TRBV27 to TRBJ2-2, with D possibly matching TRBD1 (6 bases). From germline, CDR1 is MNHEY and CDR2 SMNVEV (reference sequence). Trimming pared 0 bases from V and 7 bases from J, leaving 12 bases between. CDR3 length equals 15 residues. DNA for the CDR3: TGTGCCAGCAGTTTATCCCCCAGGGGCCACGGGGAGCTGTTTTTT. This sequence encodes CASSLSPRGHGELFF.

This rearrangement joins TRBV9 to TRBJ2-2; the D is unclear. There are 15 residues in the CDR3. The germline V gene encodes CDR1 SGDLS and CDR2 YYNGEE. The V and J ends lost 5 bases and 3 bases respectively, with 14 bases between them. CDR3 amino acids: CASRIGNLDTGELFF. The CDR3 nucleotides are TGTGCCAGCAGGATAGGGAATTTGGACACCGGGGAGCTGTTTTTT. The full variable domain, completed using reference TRBV9 and TRBJ2-2, is DSGVTQTPKHLITATGQRVTLRCSPRSGDLSVYWYQQSLDQGLQFLIQYYNGEERAKGNILERFSAQQFPDLHSELNLSSLELGDSALYFCASRIGNLDTGELFFGEGSRLTVL.

The chain carries TRBV7-6 and TRBJ2-7; 10 bases align to TRBD1. CDR1 and CDR2 from the germline V gene are SGHVS and FNYEAQ. This CDR3 has 17 amino acids. The junction had 11 bases not matched to a gene; V was cut back by 1 base and J by 5 bases. Here the CDR3 reads CASSLGPSGTGEDEQYF. The DNA for the CDR3 is TGTGCCAGCAGCTTAGGGCCCTCCGGGACAGGGGAGGACGAGCAGTACTTC.

The chain employs TRBV5-6 and TRBJ2-5; a weak D match, TRBD1 (6 bases). The J call may be faulty, since TRBJ2-7 better matches the DNA end. This CDR3 region has 13 residues. Germline V gene data show CDR1 as SGHDT and CDR2 as YYEEEE. CDR3 nucleotide sequence: TGTGCCAGCAGCTCGGACAGATCCTACGAGCAGTACTTC. Its protein is CASSSDRSYEQYF.

The chain is built from TRBV6-1 and TRBJ1-5; weak D call: TRBD1 (6 bases). Germline assignment: CDR1 MNHNS and CDR2 SASEGT. The CDR3 is 15 amino acids. Trimming left V 6 bases short and J 0 bases short, with 12 bases between. The CDR3 nucleotides read TGTGCCAGCAGGGACAGCCTGTCTAGCAATCAGCCCCAGCATTTT. Its protein is CASRDSLSSNQPQHF.

The rearrangement uses TRBV27 and TRBJ2-7; the D gene is possibly TRBD2 (6 bases). CDR3 length equals 14 residues. The V gene's germline CDR1 is MNHEY and CDR2 SMNVEV (reference sequence). The V end was cut by 5 bases, the J end by 2 bases, with 13 bases between. This CDR3 is CASSPDYFTYEQYF. Here the CDR3 DNA reads TGTGCCAGCAGTCCGGACTATTTCACCTACGAGCAGTACTTC.

CDR3 residues: CASSLQGWGDTQYF. The DNA for the CDR3 is TGTGCCAGTAGCTTACAGGGCTGGGGGGATACGCAGTATTTT. The gene calls are TRBV19 and TRBJ2-3, with D perhaps TRBD1 (6 bases). Trimming removed 6 bases from V and 6 bases from J, with 16 bases in between. The CDR3 is 14 residues long. Germline V CDR1 and CDR2: LNHDA, SQIVND (reference sequence).

This clone has only a few counts. The chain carries TRBV19 and TRBJ2-5; D gene unclear. Germline CDR1 reads LNHDA; CDR2 reads SQIVND (reference sequence). The CDR3 sequence is 13 residues long. V lost 3 bases and J lost 4, with 9 bases in between. The CDR3 loop is CASSIGDSETQYF. DNA of the CDR3: TGTGCCAGTAGTATTGGGGATTCAGAGACCCAGTACTTC.

In this sample, this clone turned up once. The chain has TRBV5-1 and TRBJ2-3, with 7 bases that match TRBD2. The V gene's germline CDR1 is SGHRS and CDR2 YFSETQ. CDR3 size: 15 residues. Trimming cost V 5 bases and J 2 bases; bases outside gene matches: 8. The CDR3 DNA reads as TGCGCCAGCAGTCCTGTCCTAGCGGACACAGATACGCAGTATTTT. It yields the protein CASSPVLADTDTQYF.

V is TRBV27 and J is TRBJ1-5, with TRBD1 identical over 7 bases. The length of the CDR3 is 13 residues. V shed 4 bases, J shed 6 bases, and the junction held 3 bases outside the gene matches. Germline-derived CDR1 and CDR2 are MNHEY and SMNVEV (reference sequence). Written as DNA, the CDR3 is TGTGCCAGCAGTTCCGACAGGGCTCAGCCCCAGCATTTT. Translation: CASSSDRAQPQHF.

This chain uses TRBV2 with TRBJ2-1, with 7 bases fitting TRBD2. Germline V gene data show CDR1 as SNHLY and CDR2 as FYNNEI. CDR3 length equals 13 residues. With 8 bases clipped from V and 0 bases from J, the junction kept 1 base outside the gene matches. The CDR3 bases are TGTGCCAGCGGCGGGAGCTCCTACAATGAGCAGTTCTTC. Protein product: CASGGSSYNEQFF.

This chain uses TRBV11-3 with TRBJ2-3, with 8 bases aligning to TRBD2. V was pared by 5 bases and J by 5 bases, with 12 bases of the junction left unmatched. Germline loops: CDR1 SGHNT, CDR2 YENEEA. The CDR3 extends over 16 amino acids. The CDR3 loop reads CASSPRAGGDGDTQYF. The CDR3 coding sequence is TGTGCCAGCAGCCCCCGGGCGGGAGGAGATGGAGATACGCAGTATTTT.

This chain connects TRBV5-4 to TRBJ1-2; D call uncertain. The ends were cut back, 0 bases at V and 5 bases at J, with 8 bases in the middle. CDR1 and CDR2 from the germline V gene are SGHNT and YYREEE (reference sequence). The CDR3 has 13 residues. In nucleotides, the CDR3 is TGTGCCAGCAGCTTGGTTCTAGGGTATGGCTACACCTTC. It yields the protein CASSLVLGYGYTF.

A remark on this clone: A much more abundant neighbour one base away suggests this may be a read error. This chain uses TRBV30 with TRBJ1-2; no definite D call. This CDR3 region has 13 residues. Germline CDR1 reads GTSNPN; CDR2 reads SVGIG (reference sequence). As DNA, the CDR3 is TGTGCCCGGAGTGTGTCCCCCATCGGTGGCTACACCTTC. It specifies CARSVSPIGGYTF.